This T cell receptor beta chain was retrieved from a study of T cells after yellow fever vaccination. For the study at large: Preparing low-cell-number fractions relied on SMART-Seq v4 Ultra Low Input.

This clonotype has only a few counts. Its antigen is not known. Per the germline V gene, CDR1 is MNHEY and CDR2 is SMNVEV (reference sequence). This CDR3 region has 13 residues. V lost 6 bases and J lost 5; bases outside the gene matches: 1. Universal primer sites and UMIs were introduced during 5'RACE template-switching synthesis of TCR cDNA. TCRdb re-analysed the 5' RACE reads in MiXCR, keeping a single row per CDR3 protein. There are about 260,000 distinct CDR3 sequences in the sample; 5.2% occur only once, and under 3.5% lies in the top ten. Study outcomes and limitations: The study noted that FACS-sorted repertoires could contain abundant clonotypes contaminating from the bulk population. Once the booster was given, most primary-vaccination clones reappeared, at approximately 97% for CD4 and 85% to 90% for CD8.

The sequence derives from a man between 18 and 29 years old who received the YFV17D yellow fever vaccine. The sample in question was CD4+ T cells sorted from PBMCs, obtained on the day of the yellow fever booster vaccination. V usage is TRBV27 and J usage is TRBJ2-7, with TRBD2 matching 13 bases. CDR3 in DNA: TGTGCCAGCAGCGGGACTAGCGGGGACGAGCAGTACTTC. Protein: CASSGTSGDEQYF.